This record concerns one T cell receptor beta chain sequence. Its specificity is unknown. Noted treatment: oral pan-JAK inhibitor, 5-10 mg twice daily. The data were obtained in a study of CD8+ T cells in alopecia areata. It was cDNA, reverse transcribed from extracted RNA, that served as the sequencing template. Clones were sequenced by immunoSEQ multiplex PCR, and TCRdb holds only the in-frame ones, with some missing. The repertoire holds under 110,000 clones, with 55% to 75% as singletons. Study results and limitations: Researchers reported that TCR sharing among patients proved less clear than in mice, possibly HLA-linked.

Looked up from germline, CDR1 is SGHDN and CDR2 is FVKESK. The CDR3 is 12 amino acids. The germline V and J ends were trimmed by 3 bases and 12 bases, with 14 bases remaining between them. Sequencing used CD8+ T cells sorted from blood, obtained at roughly week 55, from a patient treated with tofacitinib. The chain uses TRBV14 and TRBJ2-5; TRBD2 might be the D (5 bases). The clonotype was recovered from a human donor with alopecia areata. Here the CDR3 reads CASSQAPPAEYF. The CDR3 bases are TGTGCCAGCAGCCAGGCACCACCAGCGGAGTACTTC.